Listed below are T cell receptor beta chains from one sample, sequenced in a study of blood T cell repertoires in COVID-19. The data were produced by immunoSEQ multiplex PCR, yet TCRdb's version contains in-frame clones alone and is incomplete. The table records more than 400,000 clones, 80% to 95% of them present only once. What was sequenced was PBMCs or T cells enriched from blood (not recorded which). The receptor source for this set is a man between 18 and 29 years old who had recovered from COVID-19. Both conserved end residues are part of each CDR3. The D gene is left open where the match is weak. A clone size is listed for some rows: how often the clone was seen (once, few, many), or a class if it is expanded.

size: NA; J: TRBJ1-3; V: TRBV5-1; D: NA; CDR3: CASGDVSSGNTIYF; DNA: TGCGCCAGCGGTGATGTGAGCTCTGGAAACACCATATATTTT
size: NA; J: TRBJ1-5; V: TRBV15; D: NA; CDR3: CATSRDQGTNQPQHF; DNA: TGTGCCACCAGCAGAGATCAGGGGACCAATCAGCCCCAGCATTTT
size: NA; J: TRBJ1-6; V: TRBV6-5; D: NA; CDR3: CASRPAGSYNSPLHF; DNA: TGTGCCAGCAGGCCCGCGGGGAGCTATAATTCACCCCTCCACTTT
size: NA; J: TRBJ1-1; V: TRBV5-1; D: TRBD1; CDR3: CASGTGGTADTEAFF; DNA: TGCGCCAGCGGAACAGGGGGGACCGCGGACACTGAAGCTTTCTTT
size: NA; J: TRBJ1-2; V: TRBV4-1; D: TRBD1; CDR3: CASSQVGQGYGGYTF; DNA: TGCGCCAGCAGCCAAGTAGGACAGGGGTACGGAGGCTACACCTTC
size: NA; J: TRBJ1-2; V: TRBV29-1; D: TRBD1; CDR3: CSYWTGEEDGYTF; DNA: TGCAGCTACTGGACAGGGGAAGAAGATGGCTACACCTTC
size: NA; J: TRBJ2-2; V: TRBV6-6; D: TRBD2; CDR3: CASQAGGLPGELFF; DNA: TGTGCCAGCCAAGCGGGAGGGCTCCCCGGGGAGCTGTTTTTT
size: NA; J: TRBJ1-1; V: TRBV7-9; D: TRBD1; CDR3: CASSPKNTGDTEAFF; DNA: TGTGCCAGCAGCCCTAAAAATACAGGGGACACTGAAGCTTTCTTT
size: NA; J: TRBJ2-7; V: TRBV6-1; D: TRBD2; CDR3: CASSDSGGRTYEQYF; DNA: TGTGCCAGCAGTGATAGCGGGGGCCGTACCTACGAGCAGTACTTC
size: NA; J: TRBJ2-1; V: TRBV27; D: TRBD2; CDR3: CASRALGTSMFF; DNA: TGTGCCAGCAGAGCATTGGGGACTAGCATGTTCTTC
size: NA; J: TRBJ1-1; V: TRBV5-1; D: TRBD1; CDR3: CASSSLGQRNTEAFF; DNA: TGCGCCAGCAGCTCCCTGGGACAGCGAAACACTGAAGCTTTCTTT
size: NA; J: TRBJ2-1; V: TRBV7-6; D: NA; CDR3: CASSLESWQGYNEQFF; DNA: TGTGCCAGCAGCTTAGAATCCTGGCAGGGATACAATGAGCAGTTCTTC
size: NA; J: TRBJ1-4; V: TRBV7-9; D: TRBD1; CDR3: CASRSTGSDEKLFF; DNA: TGTGCCAGCAGGTCGACAGGGTCGGATGAAAAACTGTTTTTT
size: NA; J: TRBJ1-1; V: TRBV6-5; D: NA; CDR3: CASTGGGMNTEAFF; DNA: TGTGCCAGCACCGGGGGAGGGATGAACACTGAAGCTTTCTTT
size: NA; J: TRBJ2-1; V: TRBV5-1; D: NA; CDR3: CASSLGAGKPYNEQFF; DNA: TGCGCCAGCAGCTTGGGGGCAGGTAAACCCTACAATGAGCAGTTCTTC
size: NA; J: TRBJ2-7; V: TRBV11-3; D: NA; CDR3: CASSLDFGGTFSYEQYF; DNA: TGTGCCAGCAGCTTAGATTTCGGAGGGACCTTCTCCTACGAGCAGTACTTC
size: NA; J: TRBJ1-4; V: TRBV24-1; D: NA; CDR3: CATLASSIEKLFF; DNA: TGTGCCACCTTAGCCTCCTCGATTGAAAAACTGTTTTTT
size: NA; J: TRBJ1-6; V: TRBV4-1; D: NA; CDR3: CASSFGPTRDSPLHF; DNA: TGCGCCAGCAGCTTCGGGCCAACGCGGGATTCACCCCTCCACTTT
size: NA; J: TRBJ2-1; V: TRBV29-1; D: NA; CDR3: CSVISAPYNEQFF; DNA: TGCAGCGTTATTAGCGCTCCCTACAATGAGCAGTTCTTC
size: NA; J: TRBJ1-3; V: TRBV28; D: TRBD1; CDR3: CASSSADRVTSTIYF; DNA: TGTGCCAGCAGTTCTGCGGACAGGGTGACTTCCACCATATATTTT
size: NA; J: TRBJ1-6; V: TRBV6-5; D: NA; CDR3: CASSQTGDNSPLHF; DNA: TGTGCCAGCAGCCAGACAGGCGATAATTCACCCCTCCACTTT
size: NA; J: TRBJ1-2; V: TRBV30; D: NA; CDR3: CAWSPRLVNYGYTF; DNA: TGTGCCTGGAGTCCCCGGCTAGTCAACTATGGCTACACCTTC
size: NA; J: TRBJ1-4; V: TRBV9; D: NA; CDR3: CASSPSGGANEKLFF; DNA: TGTGCCAGCAGCCCCTCCGGGGGTGCTAATGAAAAACTGTTTTTT
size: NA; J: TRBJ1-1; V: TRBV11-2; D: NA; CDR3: CASSLDRRRTEAFF; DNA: TGTGCCAGCAGCTTAGACCGGAGGAGGACTGAAGCTTTCTTT
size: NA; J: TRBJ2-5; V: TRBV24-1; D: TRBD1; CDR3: CATSDLQTGTGRETQYF; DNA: TGTGCCACCAGTGATTTGCAAACCGGGACAGGTAGGGAGACCCAGTACTTC
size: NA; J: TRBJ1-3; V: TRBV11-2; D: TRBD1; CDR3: CASSPRLTGGNNTIYF; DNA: TGTGCCAGCAGCCCGAGGCTGACAGGGGGAAATAACACCATATATTTT
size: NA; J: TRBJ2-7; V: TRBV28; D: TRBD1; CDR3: CASRPGTGSHEQYF; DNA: TGTGCCAGCAGACCCGGGACAGGGTCCCACGAGCAGTACTTC
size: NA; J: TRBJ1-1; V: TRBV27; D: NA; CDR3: CASSYQDSLEAFF; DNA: TGTGCCAGCAGTTATCAGGACTCTCTTGAAGCTTTCTTT
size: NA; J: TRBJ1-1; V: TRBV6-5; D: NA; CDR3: CASSYKEAMNTEAFF; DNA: TGTGCCAGCAGTTACAAGGAGGCGATGAACACTGAAGCTTTCTTT
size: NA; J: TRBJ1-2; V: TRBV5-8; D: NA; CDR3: CASSLAGGANYGYTF; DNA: TGTGCCAGCAGCTTGGCCGGCGGCGCTAACTATGGCTACACCTTC
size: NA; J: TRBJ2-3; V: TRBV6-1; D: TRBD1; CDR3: CASSDPDRGTDTQYF; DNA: TGTGCCAGCAGTGATCCGGACAGGGGGACAGATACGCAGTATTTT
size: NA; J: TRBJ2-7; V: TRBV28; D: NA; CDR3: CASSLYGTTKGEQYF; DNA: TGTGCCAGCAGTCTTTACGGGACAACCAAGGGCGAGCAGTACTTC
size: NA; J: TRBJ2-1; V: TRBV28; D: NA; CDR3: CASSFLRGISYNEQFF; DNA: TGTGCCAGCAGTTTCCTACGGGGGATCTCCTACAATGAGCAGTTCTTC
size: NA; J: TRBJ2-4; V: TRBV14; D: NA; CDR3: CASSQDPGIQYF; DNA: TGTGCCAGCAGCCAAGATCCGGGCATTCAGTACTTC
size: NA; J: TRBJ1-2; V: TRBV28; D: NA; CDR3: CASSLLTGLLDYGYTF; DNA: TGTGCCAGCAGTTTATTAACAGGGCTCTTAGACTATGGCTACACCTTC
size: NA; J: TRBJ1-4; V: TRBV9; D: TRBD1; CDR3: CASTPTDRGEKLFF; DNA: TGTGCCAGCACCCCGACGGACAGGGGTGAAAAACTGTTTTTT
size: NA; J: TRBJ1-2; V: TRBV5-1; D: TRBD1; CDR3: CASSPRDSDGYTF; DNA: TGCGCCAGCAGCCCCCGGGACAGCGATGGCTACACCTTC
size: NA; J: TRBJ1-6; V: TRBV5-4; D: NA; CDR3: CASSWASSYNSPLHF; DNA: TGTGCCAGCAGCTGGGCGAGCTCCTATAATTCACCCCTCCACTTT
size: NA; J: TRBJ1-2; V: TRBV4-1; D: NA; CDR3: CASSQVGVHGGYTF; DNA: TGCGCCAGCAGCCAAGTCGGGGTCCATGGGGGCTACACCTTC
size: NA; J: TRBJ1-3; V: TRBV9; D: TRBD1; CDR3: CASSERTGVGNTIYF; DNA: TGTGCCAGCAGCGAACGGACAGGGGTAGGAAACACCATATATTTT
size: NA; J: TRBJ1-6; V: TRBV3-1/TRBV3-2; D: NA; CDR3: CASSPRQSSSYNSPLHF; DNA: TGTGCCAGCAGCCCGCGACAGTCGAGCTCCTATAATTCACCCCTCCACTTT
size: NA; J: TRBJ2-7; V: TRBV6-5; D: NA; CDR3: CASRRDRSSYEQYF; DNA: TGTGCCAGCAGACGCGACAGGAGCTCCTACGAGCAGTACTTC
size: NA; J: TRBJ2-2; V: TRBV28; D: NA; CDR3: CASSLGLTNTGELFF; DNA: TGTGCCAGCAGTTTGGGACTGACTAACACCGGGGAGCTGTTTTTT
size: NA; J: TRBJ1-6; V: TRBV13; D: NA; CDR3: CASSEITAGSLHF; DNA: TGTGCCAGCAGCGAGATTACAGCGGGTTCCCTCCACTTT
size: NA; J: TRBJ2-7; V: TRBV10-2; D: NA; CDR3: CASSESWTVGEQYF; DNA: TGCGCCAGCAGTGAGTCGTGGACAGTCGGCGAGCAGTACTTC
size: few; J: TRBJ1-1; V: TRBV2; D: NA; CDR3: CASRELTEAFF; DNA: TGTGCCAGCAGGGAACTCACTGAAGCTTTCTTT
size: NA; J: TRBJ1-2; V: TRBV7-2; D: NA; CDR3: CASSLTALGVRGYTF; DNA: TGTGCCAGCAGCTTAACGGCCCTAGGGGTAAGGGGCTACACCTTC
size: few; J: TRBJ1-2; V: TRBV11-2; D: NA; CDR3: CASSAGGTYGYTF; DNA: TGTGCCAGCAGCGCTGGGGGGACCTATGGCTACACCTTC
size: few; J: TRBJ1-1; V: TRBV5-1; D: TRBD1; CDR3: CASRSQDRDTFF; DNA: TGCGCCAGCAGATCTCAAGACAGGGACACTTTCTTT
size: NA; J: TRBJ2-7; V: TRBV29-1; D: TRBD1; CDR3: CSVGVGTGQQEQYF; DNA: TGCAGCGTTGGTGTCGGGACAGGGCAGCAGGAGCAGTACTTC
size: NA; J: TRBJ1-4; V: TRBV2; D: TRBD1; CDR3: CASIRDRHNEKLFF; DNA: TGTGCCAGCATAAGGGACAGACATAATGAAAAACTGTTTTTT
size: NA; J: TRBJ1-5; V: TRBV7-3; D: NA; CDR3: CASSSSSGQPQHF; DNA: TGTGCCAGCAGCTCCTCCAGTGGTCAGCCCCAGCATTTT
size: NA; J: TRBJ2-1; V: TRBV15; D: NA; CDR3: CATSRAGEITYNEQFF; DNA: TGTGCCACCAGCAGAGCCGGTGAGATTACCTACAATGAGCAGTTCTTC
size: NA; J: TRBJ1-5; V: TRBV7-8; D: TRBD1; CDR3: CASSGRDRTHEQPQHF; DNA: TGTGCCAGCAGCGGCCGGGACAGGACCCATGAACAGCCCCAGCATTTT
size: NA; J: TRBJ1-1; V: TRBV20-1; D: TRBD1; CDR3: CSASDNRGTEAFF; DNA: TGCAGTGCTAGTGATAACAGGGGCACTGAAGCTTTCTTT
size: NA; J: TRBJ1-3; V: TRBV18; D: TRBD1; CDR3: CASSPDRGRNTIYF; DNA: TGTGCCAGCTCACCGGACAGGGGGAGAAACACCATATATTTT
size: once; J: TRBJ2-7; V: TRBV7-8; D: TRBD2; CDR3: CASSLESGGRAYEQYF; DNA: TGTGCCAGCAGCTTAGAATCCGGGGGGAGGGCCTACGAGCAGTACTTC
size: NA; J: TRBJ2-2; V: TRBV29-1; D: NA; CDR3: CSAAGGTGELFF; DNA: TGCAGCGCCGCCGGAGGGACCGGGGAGCTGTTTTTT
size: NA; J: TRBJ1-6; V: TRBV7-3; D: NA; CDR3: CASSLMGGGDSPLHF; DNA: TGTGCCAGCAGCTTAATGGGCGGGGGGGATTCACCCCTCCACTTT
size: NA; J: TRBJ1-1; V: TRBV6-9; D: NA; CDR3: CTNQERNRGTEAFF; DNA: TGCACAAACCAAGAGCGGAATCGGGGAACTGAAGCTTTCTTT